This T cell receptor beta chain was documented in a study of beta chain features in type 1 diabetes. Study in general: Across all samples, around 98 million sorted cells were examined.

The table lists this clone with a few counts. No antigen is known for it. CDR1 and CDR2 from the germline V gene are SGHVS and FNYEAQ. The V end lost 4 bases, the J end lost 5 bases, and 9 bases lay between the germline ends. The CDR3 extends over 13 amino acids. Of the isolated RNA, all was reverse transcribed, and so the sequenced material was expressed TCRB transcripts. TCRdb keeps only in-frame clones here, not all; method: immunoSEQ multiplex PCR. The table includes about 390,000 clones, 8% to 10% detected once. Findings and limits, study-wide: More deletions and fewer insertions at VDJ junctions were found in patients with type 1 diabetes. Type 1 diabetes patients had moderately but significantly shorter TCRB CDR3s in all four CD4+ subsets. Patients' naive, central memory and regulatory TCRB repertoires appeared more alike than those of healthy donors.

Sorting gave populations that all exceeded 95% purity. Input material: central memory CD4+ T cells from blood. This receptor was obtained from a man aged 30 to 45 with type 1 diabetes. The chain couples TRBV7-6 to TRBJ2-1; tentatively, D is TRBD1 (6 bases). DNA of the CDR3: TGTGCCAGCAGCTCCCGACAGGACAATGAGCAGTTCTTC. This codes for CASSSRQDNEQFF.